These 21 T cell receptor beta chains came from one sample sequenced in a study of cytomegalovirus exposure and HLA in healthy donors. The PCR made use of 60 Vbeta and 13 Jbeta primers. The repertoire was sequenced with immunoSEQ multiplex PCR; TCRdb's copy has only in-frame clones and lacks some. The repertoire holds more than 65,000 clones, with over 70% as singletons. The material sequenced was PBMCs. The source of these receptors is a young man in good health and CMV-seropositive.

V usage is TRBV7-2 and J usage is TRBJ2-1; 11 nucleotides match TRBD1. Germline values: CDR1 SGHTA, CDR2 FQGNSA. The CDR3 consists of 13 residues. V lost 5 bases and J lost 14; bases outside the gene matches: 8. CDR3 nucleotide sequence: TGTGCCAGCAGCGGGGACCCGGGACAGGGGGAGTTCTTC. This sequence encodes CASSGDPGQGEFF.

The chain joins TRBV29-1 to TRBJ1-3; D unclear. The ends were cut back, 1 base at V and 2 bases at J, with 9 bases in the middle. Germline assignment: CDR1 SQVTM and CDR2 ANQGSEA. The CDR3 loop spans 14 amino acids. Here the CDR3 DNA reads TGCAGCGTTGAAGGAAAGCTTACTGGAAACACCATATATTTT. It encodes CSVEGKLTGNTIYF.

The rearrangement links TRBV28 to TRBJ2-7; a weak D match, TRBD2 (6 bases). In germline, CDR1 is MDHEN, CDR2 SYDVKM. The CDR3 totals 13 residues. V was cut by 5 bases and J by 2 bases, with 10 bases left in between. CDR3 nucleotides: TGTGCCAGCAGTGGGGCGGGGCCCTACGAGCAGTACTTC. Translated, it gives CASSGAGPYEQYF.

The chain joins TRBV19 to TRBJ2-2; TRBD1 aligns across 8 bases. V trimming: 10 bases; J trimming: 5 bases; junction bases outside the gene matches: 3. The CDR3 has 12 amino acids. From germline, CDR1 is LNHDA and CDR2 SQIVND (reference sequence). CDR3 bases: TGTGCCACACAGGGGGTAACCGGGGAGCTGTTTTTT. Encoded protein: CATQGVTGELFF.

CDR3 loop: CASSVGSSSSNYEQYF. The CDR3 DNA is TGTGCCAGCAGCGTGGGGTCTTCTAGCTCGAACTACGAGCAGTACTTC. V is TRBV9 and J is TRBJ2-7, with D possibly being TRBD2 (5 bases). The germline gives CDR1 SGDLS, CDR2 YYNGEE. This CDR3 is built from 16 residues. V was shortened by 2 bases and J by 3 bases, with 18 bases between the two germline ends.

The chain uses TRBV6-1 and TRBJ1-1; D ambiguous. The CDR3 loop spans 14 amino acids. Germline CDR1 MNHNS, CDR2 SASEGT. The V gene lost 3 bases and the J gene lost 2 bases, with 10 bases spanning the gap. CDR3 region: CASSDHRSNTEAFF. In DNA form, the CDR3 reads TGTGCCAGCAGTGATCATAGATCAAACACTGAAGCTTTCTTT.

In DNA form, the CDR3 reads TGCAGCGTTGAGGACAGGGGAACCTACAATGAGCAGTTCTTC. It is translated as CSVEDRGTYNEQFF. The chain carries TRBV29-1 and TRBJ2-1; TRBD1 aligns across 9 bases. The CDR3 runs to 14 residues. Germline trimming cut 3 bases from V and 2 bases from J; bases unmatched to any gene: 2. Germline V gene data show CDR1 as SQVTM and CDR2 as ANQGSEA.

This clone showed up just once. This chain uses TRBV10-3 with TRBJ1-5, with 11 bases aligning to TRBD1. J lost 2 bases, V lost 4 bases, and 10 bases had no gene match. The germline gives CDR1 ENHRY, CDR2 SYGVKD. The length of the CDR3 is 18 residues. The CDR3 loop is CAISASGTGGFGNQPQHF. The CDR3 DNA is TGTGCCATCAGTGCTTCCGGGACAGGGGGTTTTGGCAATCAGCCCCAGCATTTT.

The chain combines TRBV9 with TRBJ2-4; D may be TRBD2 (6 bases). V was pared by 5 bases and J by 4 bases, with 16 bases between. The CDR3 extends over 15 amino acids. In germline, CDR1 is SGDLS, CDR2 YYNGEE. The CDR3 spells CASSRGGDLKNIQYF. CDR3 DNA sequence: TGTGCCAGCAGTCGGGGAGGAGACTTAAAAAACATTCAGTACTTC.

This clone was counted a few times. V gene TRBV27 combines with J gene TRBJ2-7; possibly TRBD2 for D (5 bases). Germline values: CDR1 MNHEY, CDR2 SMNVEV (reference sequence). V was shortened by 2 bases and J by 4 bases, with 9 bases between the two germline ends. CDR3 size: 13 residues. CDR3 protein: CASSLAGLYEQYF. Written as DNA, the CDR3 is TGTGCCAGCAGTTTAGCGGGCTTATACGAGCAGTACTTC.

This clone has a handful of counts. This chain connects TRBV5-1 to TRBJ1-2; D is unclear. The CDR3 extends over 14 amino acids. CDR1 SGHRS and CDR2 YFSETQ come from the germline V gene. V was cut by 0 bases and J by 8 bases, with 14 bases left in between. DNA of the CDR3: TGCGCCAGCAGCTTGGATATTCCCTTTGTAGGCTACACCTTC. Translated, it gives CASSLDIPFVGYTF. Complete variable domain (other parts from reference TRBV5-1 and TRBJ1-2): KAGVTQTPRYLIKTRGQQVTLSCSPISGHRSVSWYQQTPGQGLQFLFEYFSETQRNKGNFPGRFSGRQFSNSRSEMNVSTLELGDSALYLCASSLDIPFVGYTFGSGTRLTVV.

The rearrangement joins TRBV28 to TRBJ1-1, with D tentatively TRBD1 (6 bases). Germline V lookup: CDR1 MDHEN, CDR2 SYDVKM. The CDR3 extends over 14 amino acids. The germline V and J ends were trimmed by 5 bases and 5 bases, with 15 bases remaining between them. CDR3 in amino acids: CASSPLQGQTEAFF. CDR3 DNA: TGTGCCAGCAGTCCTCTCCAGGGACAAACTGAAGCTTTCTTT.

The chain links TRBV6-1 to TRBJ1-3; 10 bases agree with TRBD1. Germline V gene lookup returns CDR1 MNHNS and CDR2 SASEGT. This CDR3 spans 21 amino acids. V trimming: 2 bases; J trimming: 0 bases; junction bases outside the gene matches: 16. The CDR3 is CASSESRGMWDRGNSGNTIYF. The CDR3 DNA reads as TGTGCCAGCAGTGAAAGTCGAGGAATGTGGGACAGGGGAAACTCTGGAAACACCATATATTTT.

The CDR3 DNA reads as TGTGCCAGCAGTGGGGACAGGGGCACCTACGAGCAGTACTTC. Protein product: CASSGDRGTYEQYF. This chain joins TRBV2 and TRBJ2-7, with 10 bases that match TRBD1. This CDR3 has 14 residues. J lost 2 bases, V lost 4 bases, and 2 bases had no gene match. Germline V lookup: CDR1 SNHLY, CDR2 FYNNEI.

The chain uses TRBV4-1 and TRBJ2-1, with D possibly matching TRBD2 (7 bases). The CDR3 totals 17 residues. Germline assignment: CDR1 MGHRA and CDR2 YSYEKL. The V end lost 0 bases, the J end lost 7 bases, and 19 bases lay between the germline ends. CDR3: CASSQEGGTTLQNEQFF. The CDR3 DNA sequence: TGCGCCAGCAGCCAAGAAGGGGGGACTACGCTTCAGAATGAGCAGTTCTTC.

V usage is TRBV4-2 and J usage is TRBJ2-7, with a weak D call TRBD1 (5 bases). Germline V gene lookup returns CDR1 LGHNA and CDR2 YNFKEQ. This CDR3 is 11 amino acids long. The V end was cut by 8 bases, the J end by 4 bases, with 9 bases between. This CDR3 is CASGAGYEQYF. CDR3 DNA sequence: TGTGCCAGCGGGGCCGGTTACGAGCAGTACTTC.

The gene calls are TRBV11-3 and TRBJ1-4, with D perhaps TRBD1 (6 bases). Germline V gene lookup returns CDR1 SGHNT and CDR2 YENEEA. The CDR3 is 14 amino acids. V was pared by 8 bases and J by 8 bases, with 18 bases between. CDR3 amino acids: CASGYRDISEKLFF. CDR3 DNA sequence: TGTGCCAGCGGCTACCGGGACATATCAGAAAAACTGTTTTTT.

This clone was found a few times. CDR3: CASRLGGERGSYEQYF. In DNA form, the CDR3 reads TGTGCCAGCAGGTTGGGAGGGGAGCGCGGTTCCTACGAGCAGTACTTC. The chain recombines TRBV7-2 with TRBJ2-7; TRBD2 agrees at 7 bases. V lost 6 bases, J lost 1 base, and 12 bases stayed unmatched. Germline V gene sequence: CDR1 SGHTA, CDR2 FQGNSA. The CDR3 consists of 16 residues.

V and J are TRBV9 and TRBJ2-3; possible D gene TRBD1, 6 bases. With 3 bases removed from V and 6 bases from J, the gap between germline ends came to 14 bases. The CDR3 extends over 14 amino acids. Germline V CDR1 and CDR2: SGDLS, YYNGEE. CDR3: CASSEGTFTDTQYF. CDR3 bases: TGTGCCAGCAGCGAGGGGACATTCACGGATACGCAGTATTTT.

The chain carries TRBV10-1 and TRBJ2-5; 11 bases line up with TRBD2. The CDR3 runs to 17 residues. Trimming at V came to 0 bases and at J to 7 bases, leaving 10 bases not matched to a gene. Germline V gives CDR1 WNHNN, CDR2 SYGVQD (reference sequence). The CDR3 coding sequence is TGCGCCAGCAGTGAGTCGAGAACTAGCGGGAGAGGGGGGACCCAGTACTTC. It encodes CASSESRTSGRGGTQYF.

V and J are TRBV28 and TRBJ2-4, with a weak D call TRBD2 (5 bases). This CDR3 spans 15 amino acids. The germline gives CDR1 MDHEN, CDR2 SYDVKM. The V and J ends lost 2 bases and 4 bases respectively, with 12 bases between them. DNA of the CDR3: TGTGCCAGCAGTTTACAGAGTCTAGCTAAAAACATTCAGTACTTC. Its protein product is CASSLQSLAKNIQYF.